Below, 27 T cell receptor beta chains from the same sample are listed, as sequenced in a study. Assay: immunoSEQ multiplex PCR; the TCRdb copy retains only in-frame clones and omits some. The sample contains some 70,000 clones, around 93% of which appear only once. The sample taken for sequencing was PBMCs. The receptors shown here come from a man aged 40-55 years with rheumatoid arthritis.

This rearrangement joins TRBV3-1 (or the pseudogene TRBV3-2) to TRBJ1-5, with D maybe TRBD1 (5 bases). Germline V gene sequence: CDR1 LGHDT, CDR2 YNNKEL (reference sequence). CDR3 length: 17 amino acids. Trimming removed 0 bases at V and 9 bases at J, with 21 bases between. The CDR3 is CASSQDLLSGTMRPQHF. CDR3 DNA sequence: TGTGCCAGCAGCCAAGATTTGCTCAGCGGGACGATGAGGCCCCAGCATTTT.

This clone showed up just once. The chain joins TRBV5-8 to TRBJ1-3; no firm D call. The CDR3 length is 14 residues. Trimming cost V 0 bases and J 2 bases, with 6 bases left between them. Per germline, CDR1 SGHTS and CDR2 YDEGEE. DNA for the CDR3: TGTGCCAGCAGCTTGGGCTCTCCTGGAAACACCATATATTTT. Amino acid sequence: CASSLGSPGNTIYF.

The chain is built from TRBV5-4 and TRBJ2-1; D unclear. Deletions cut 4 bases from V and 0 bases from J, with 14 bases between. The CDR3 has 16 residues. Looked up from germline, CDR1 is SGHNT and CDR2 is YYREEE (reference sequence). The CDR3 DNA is TGTGCCAGCAGCCCCACCTTGCTCAGCTCCTACAATGAGCAGTTCTTC. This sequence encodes CASSPTLLSSYNEQFF.

CDR3 sequence reads: CASSMLTDSYGYTF. Written as DNA, the CDR3 is TGTGCCAGTAGTATGTTGACAGATTCATATGGCTACACCTTC. The chain recombines TRBV19 with TRBJ1-2, with D perhaps matching TRBD1 (5 bases). The CDR3 has 14 residues. The germline V gene encodes CDR1 LNHDA and CDR2 SQIVND (reference sequence). With 3 bases removed from V and 5 bases from J, the gap between germline ends came to 13 bases.

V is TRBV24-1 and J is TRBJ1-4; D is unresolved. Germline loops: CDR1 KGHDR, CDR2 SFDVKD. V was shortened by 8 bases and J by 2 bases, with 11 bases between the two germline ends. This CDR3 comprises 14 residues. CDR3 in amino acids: CATKLGKTNEKLFF. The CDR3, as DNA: TGTGCCACCAAACTGGGAAAGACTAATGAAAAACTGTTTTTT.

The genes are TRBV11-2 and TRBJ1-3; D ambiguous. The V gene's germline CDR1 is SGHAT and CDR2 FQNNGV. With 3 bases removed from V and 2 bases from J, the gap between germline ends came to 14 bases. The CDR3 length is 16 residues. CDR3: CASSLGGVLTGNTIYF. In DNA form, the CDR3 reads TGTGCCAGCAGCTTGGGCGGGGTATTAACTGGAAACACCATATATTTT.

This CDR3 reads CASSKGRSGRETQYF. CDR3 nucleotide sequence: TGTGCCAGCAGCAAGGGTCGTAGCGGGAGGGAGACCCAGTACTTC. The gene calls are TRBV6-5 and TRBJ2-5; 10 bases align to TRBD2. The CDR3 contains 15 residues. V shed 6 bases, J shed 5 bases, and the junction held 9 bases outside the gene matches. Germline V gives CDR1 MNHEY, CDR2 SVGAGI.

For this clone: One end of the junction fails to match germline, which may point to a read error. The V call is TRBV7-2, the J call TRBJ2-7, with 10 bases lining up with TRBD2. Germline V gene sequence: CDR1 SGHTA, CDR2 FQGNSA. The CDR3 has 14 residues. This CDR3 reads CASSIAGGSYEQYF. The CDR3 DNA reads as TGTGCCAGCAGCATAGCGGGGGGCTCCTACGAGCAGTACTTC.

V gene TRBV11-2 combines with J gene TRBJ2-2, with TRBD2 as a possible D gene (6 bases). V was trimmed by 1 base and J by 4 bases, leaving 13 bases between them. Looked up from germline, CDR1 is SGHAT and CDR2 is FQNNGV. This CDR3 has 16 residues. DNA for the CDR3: TGTGCCAGCAGCTTAGGCCGCGGGACGGCCACCGGGGAGCTGTTTTTT. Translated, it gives CASSLGRGTATGELFF.

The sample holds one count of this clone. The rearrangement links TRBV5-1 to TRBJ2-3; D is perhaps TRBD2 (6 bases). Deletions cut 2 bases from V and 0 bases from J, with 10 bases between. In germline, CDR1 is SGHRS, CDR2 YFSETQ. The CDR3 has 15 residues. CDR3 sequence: CASSFWGDSTDTQYF. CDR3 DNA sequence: TGCGCCAGCAGCTTCTGGGGGGATAGCACAGATACGCAGTATTTT. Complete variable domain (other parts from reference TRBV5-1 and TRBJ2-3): KAGVTQTPRYLIKTRGQQVTLSCSPISGHRSVSWYQQTPGQGLQFLFEYFSETQRNKGNFPGRFSGRQFSNSRSEMNVSTLELGDSALYLCASSFWGDSTDTQYFGPGTRLTVL.

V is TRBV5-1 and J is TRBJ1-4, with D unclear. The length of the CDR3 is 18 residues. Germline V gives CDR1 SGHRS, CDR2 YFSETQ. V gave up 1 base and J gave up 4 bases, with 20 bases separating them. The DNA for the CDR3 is TGCGCCAGCAGCTTGACTGATCGAAGGCCTGGCCATAATGAAAAACTGTTTTTT. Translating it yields CASSLTDRRPGHNEKLFF.

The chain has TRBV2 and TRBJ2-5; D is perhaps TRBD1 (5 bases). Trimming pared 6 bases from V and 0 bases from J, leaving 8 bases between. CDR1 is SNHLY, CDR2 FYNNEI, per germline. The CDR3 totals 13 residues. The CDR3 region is CASSRVYQETQYF. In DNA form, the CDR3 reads TGTGCCAGCAGCAGGGTTTACCAAGAGACCCAGTACTTC. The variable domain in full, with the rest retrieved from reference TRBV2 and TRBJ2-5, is EPEVTQTPSHQVTQMGQEVILRCVPISNHLYFYWYRQILGQKVEFLVSFYNNEISEKSEIFDDQFSVERPDGSNFTLKIRSTKLEDSAMYFCASSRVYQETQYFGPGTRLLVL.

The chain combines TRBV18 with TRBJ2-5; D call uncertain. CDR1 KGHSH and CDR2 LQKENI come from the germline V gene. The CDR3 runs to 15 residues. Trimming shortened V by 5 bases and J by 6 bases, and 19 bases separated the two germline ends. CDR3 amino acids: CASSSGPPGLQTQYF. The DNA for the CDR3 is TGTGCCAGCTCATCAGGCCCACCCGGGCTCCAGACCCAGTACTTC.

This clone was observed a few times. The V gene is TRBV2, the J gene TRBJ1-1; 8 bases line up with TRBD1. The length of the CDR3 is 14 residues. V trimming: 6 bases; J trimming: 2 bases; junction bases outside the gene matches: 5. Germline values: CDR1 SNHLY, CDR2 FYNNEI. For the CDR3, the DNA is TGTGCCAGCAGGATGGACAGGGTCAACACTGAAGCTTTCTTT. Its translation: CASRMDRVNTEAFF.

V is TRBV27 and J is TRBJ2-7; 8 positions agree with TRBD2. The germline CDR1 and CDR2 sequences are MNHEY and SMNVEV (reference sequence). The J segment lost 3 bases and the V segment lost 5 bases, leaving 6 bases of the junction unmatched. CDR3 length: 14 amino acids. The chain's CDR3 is CASSRAGEHYEQYF. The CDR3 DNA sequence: TGTGCCAGCAGTCGAGCGGGAGAACACTACGAGCAGTACTTC.

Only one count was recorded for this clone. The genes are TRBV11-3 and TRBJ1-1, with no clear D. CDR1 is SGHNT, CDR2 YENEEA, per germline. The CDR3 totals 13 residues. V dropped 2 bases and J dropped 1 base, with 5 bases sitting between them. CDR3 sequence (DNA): TGTGCCAGCAGCTTATGGCAGAACACTGAAGCTTTCTTT. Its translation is CASSLWQNTEAFF.

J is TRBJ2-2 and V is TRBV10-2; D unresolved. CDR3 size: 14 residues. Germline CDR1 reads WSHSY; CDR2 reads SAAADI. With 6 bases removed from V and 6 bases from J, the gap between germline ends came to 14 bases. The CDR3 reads CASSPRIFSGELFF. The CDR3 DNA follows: TGCGCCAGCAGCCCCAGGATTTTCTCCGGGGAGCTGTTTTTT.

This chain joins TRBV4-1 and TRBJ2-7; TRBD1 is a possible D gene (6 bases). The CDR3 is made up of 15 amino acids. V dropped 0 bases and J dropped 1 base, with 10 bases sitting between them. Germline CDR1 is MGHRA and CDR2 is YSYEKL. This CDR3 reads CASSQDRTASYEQYF. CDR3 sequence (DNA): TGCGCCAGCAGCCAAGATCGGACAGCATCCTACGAGCAGTACTTC.

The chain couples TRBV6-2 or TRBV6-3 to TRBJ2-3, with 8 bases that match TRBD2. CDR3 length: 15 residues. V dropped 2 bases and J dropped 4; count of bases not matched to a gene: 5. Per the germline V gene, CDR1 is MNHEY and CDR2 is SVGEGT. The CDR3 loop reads CASSYGQRGSDTQYF. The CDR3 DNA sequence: TGTGCCAGCAGTTACGGCCAGCGGGGGTCAGATACGCAGTATTTT.

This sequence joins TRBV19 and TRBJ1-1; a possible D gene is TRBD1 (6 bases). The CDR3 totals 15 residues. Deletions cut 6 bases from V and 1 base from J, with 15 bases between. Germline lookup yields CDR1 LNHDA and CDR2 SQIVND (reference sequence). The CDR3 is CASRPDLRGNTEAFF. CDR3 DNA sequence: TGTGCCAGTAGGCCCGATCTCAGGGGGAACACTGAAGCTTTCTTT. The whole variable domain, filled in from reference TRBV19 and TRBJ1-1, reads DGGITQSPKYLFRKEGQNVTLSCEQNLNHDAMYWYRQDPGQGLRLIYYSQIVNDFQKGDIAEGYSVSREKKESFPLTVTSAQKNPTAFYLCASRPDLRGNTEAFFGQGTRLTVV.

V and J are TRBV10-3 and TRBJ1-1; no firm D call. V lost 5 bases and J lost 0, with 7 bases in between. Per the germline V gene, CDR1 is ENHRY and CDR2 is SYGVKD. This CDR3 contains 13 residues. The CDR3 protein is CAISSTVNTEAFF. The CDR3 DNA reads TGTGCCATCAGTTCCACAGTGAACACTGAAGCTTTCTTT.

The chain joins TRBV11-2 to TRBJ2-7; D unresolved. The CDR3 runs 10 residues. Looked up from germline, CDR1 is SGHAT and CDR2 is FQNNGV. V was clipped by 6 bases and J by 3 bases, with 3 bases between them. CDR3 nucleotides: TGTGCCAGCAGTCGCTACGAGCAGTACTTC. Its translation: CASSRYEQYF.

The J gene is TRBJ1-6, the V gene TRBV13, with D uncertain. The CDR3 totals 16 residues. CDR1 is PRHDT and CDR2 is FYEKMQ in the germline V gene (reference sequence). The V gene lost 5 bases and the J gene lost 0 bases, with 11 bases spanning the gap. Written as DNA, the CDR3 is TGTGCCAGCAGCGACGTCAGGAGCTCCTATAATTCACCCCTCCACTTT. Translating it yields CASSDVRSSYNSPLHF.

The CDR3 protein is CASSQAGPYEQYF. CDR3 bases: TGTGCCAGCAGCCAAGCAGGTCCCTACGAGCAGTACTTC. The V gene is TRBV3-1 (or the pseudogene TRBV3-2), the J gene TRBJ2-7; no reliable D call. Per germline, CDR1 LGHDT and CDR2 YNNKEL (reference sequence). Trimming pared 1 base from V and 2 bases from J, leaving 6 bases between. CDR3 size: 13 residues.

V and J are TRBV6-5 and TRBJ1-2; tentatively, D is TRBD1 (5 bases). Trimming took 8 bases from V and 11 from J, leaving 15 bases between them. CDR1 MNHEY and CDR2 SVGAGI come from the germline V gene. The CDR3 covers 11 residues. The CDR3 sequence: CASGVRGGYTF. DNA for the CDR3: TGTGCCAGCGGGGTTAGGGGAGGGTACACCTTC.

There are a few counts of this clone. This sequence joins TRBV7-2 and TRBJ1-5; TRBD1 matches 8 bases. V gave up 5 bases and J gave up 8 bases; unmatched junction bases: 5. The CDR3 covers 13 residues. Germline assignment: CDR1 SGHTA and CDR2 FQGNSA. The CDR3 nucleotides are TGTGCCAGCAGCCGAGGACAGGGCGAGCCCCAGCATTTT. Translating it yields CASSRGQGEPQHF. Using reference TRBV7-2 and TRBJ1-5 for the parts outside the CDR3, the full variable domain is GAGVSQSPSNKVTEKGKDVELRCDPISGHTALYWYRQSLGQGLEFLIYFQGNSAPDKSGLPSDRFSAERTGGSVSTLTIQRTQQEDSAVYLCASSRGQGEPQHFGDGTRLSIL.

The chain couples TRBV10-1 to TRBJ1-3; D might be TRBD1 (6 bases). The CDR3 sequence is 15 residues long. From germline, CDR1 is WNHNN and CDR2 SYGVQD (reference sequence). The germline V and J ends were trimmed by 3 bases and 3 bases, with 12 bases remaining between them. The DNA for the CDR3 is TGCGCCAGCAGTGAAGCAGGGGTTGATGGAAACACCATATATTTT. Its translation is CASSEAGVDGNTIYF.